Shown below are 26 T cell receptor beta chains from a single sample sequenced in a study of control samples from healthy donors and cancer patients. Only in-frame clones appear in the TCRdb table, and some are missing; sequencing was by immunoSEQ multiplex PCR. The table includes 130,000 or so clones, about 94% detected once. Sequenced: PBMCs. The receptors were gathered from a man aged 60 to 69 with colorectal cancer.

About this clone itself: Other DNA sequences of this sample code for an identical CDR3. The J gene is TRBJ2-1, the V gene TRBV7-9, with unresolved D. Germline V CDR1 and CDR2: SEHNR, FQNEAQ (reference sequence). The CDR3 is 12 residues long. V gave up 5 bases and J gave up 3 bases, with 5 bases separating them. This CDR3 reads CASSPDYNEQFF. CDR3 in DNA: TGTGCCAGCAGCCCGGACTACAATGAGCAGTTCTTC.

This clone was found once. The chain carries TRBV27 and TRBJ2-7; perhaps D is TRBD1 or TRBD2 (6 bases each). The V end was cut by 5 bases, the J end by 6 bases, with 17 bases between. Germline V gene sequence: CDR1 MNHEY, CDR2 SMNVEV (reference sequence). The CDR3 runs to 14 residues. The CDR3 sequence: CASSKGVEGSEQYF. The DNA of the CDR3 is TGTGCCAGCAGTAAGGGGGTGGAGGGAAGCGAGCAGTACTTC.

The chain's CDR3 is CASRDVGGYTF. CDR3 DNA sequence: TGTGCCAGTAGGGATGTAGGGGGCTACACCTTC. The rearrangement uses TRBV19 and TRBJ1-2, with D hard to call. V gave up 6 bases and J gave up 8 bases, with 10 bases separating them. The CDR3 contains 11 residues. Germline CDR1 is LNHDA and CDR2 is SQIVND (reference sequence).

This chain joins TRBV5-1 and TRBJ2-3, with 11 positions matching TRBD2. The germline CDR1 and CDR2 sequences are SGHRS and YFSETQ. The trim removed 1 base at V and 2 bases at J, leaving 3 bases unmatched. This CDR3 spans 16 amino acids. CDR3: CASSLNSGGDTDTQYF. The CDR3 region has the DNA TGCGCCAGCAGCTTGAATAGCGGGGGGGACACAGATACGCAGTATTTT.

The chain links TRBV12-3 or TRBV12-4 to TRBJ1-1; D call uncertain. V was cut by 3 bases and J by 3 bases, with 8 bases left in between. The CDR3 is 13 residues long. The CDR3 protein is CASSLQRYTEAFF. CDR3 bases: TGTGCCAGCAGTTTGCAGCGGTACACTGAAGCTTTCTTT.

The chain combines TRBV5-6 with TRBJ2-3; weak D call: TRBD1 (5 bases). The CDR3 runs 16 residues. Deletions cut 1 base from V and 2 bases from J, with 14 bases between. The germline V gene has CDR1 SGHDT and CDR2 YYEEEE. CDR3 nucleotides: TGTGCCAGCAGCTTGATAGGGGCGCGGATCACAGATACGCAGTATTTT. It is translated as CASSLIGARITDTQYF.

This clone was counted once. This chain uses TRBV5-8 with TRBJ1-6; 8 bases fit TRBD1. J lost 9 bases, V lost 3 bases, and 5 bases had no gene match. The germline CDR1 and CDR2 sequences are SGHTS and YDEGEE. There are 14 residues in the CDR3. CDR3 protein: CASSSGQGASPLHF. CDR3 sequence (DNA): TGTGCCAGCAGCTCCGGACAGGGTGCTTCACCCCTCCACTTT.

The V and J genes are TRBV30 and TRBJ1-3; D not resolved. The germline V and J ends were trimmed by 5 bases and 7 bases, with 12 bases remaining between them. The germline V gene encodes CDR1 GTSNPN and CDR2 SVGIG (reference sequence). The CDR3 is 12 residues long. Written as DNA, the CDR3 is TGTGCCTGGTCTCCAAACGTTAACACCATATATTTT. Its protein product is CAWSPNVNTIYF.

The chain is built from TRBV6-5 and TRBJ2-5; D is possibly TRBD1 (6 bases). The CDR3 consists of 12 residues. Per germline, CDR1 MNHEY and CDR2 SVGAGI. Deletions cut 10 bases from V and 1 base from J, with 10 bases between. The DNA of the CDR3 is TGTGCCACATACAGGGTCCAAGAGACCCAGTACTTC. Translating it yields CATYRVQETQYF.

The chain recombines TRBV6-2 or TRBV6-3 with TRBJ1-4; D is unclear. V was trimmed by 4 bases and J by 4 bases, leaving 16 bases between them. This CDR3 has 16 residues. The germline V gene encodes CDR1 MNHEY and CDR2 SVGEGT. This CDR3 is CASSSLVHDDNEKLFF. CDR3 coding DNA: TGTGCCAGCAGTTCTCTTGTGCACGACGATAATGAAAAACTGTTTTTT.

The V gene is TRBV2, the J gene TRBJ2-3; TRBD2 agrees at 11 bases. Germline assignment: CDR1 SNHLY and CDR2 FYNNEI. V shed 4 bases, J shed 2 bases, and the junction held 5 bases outside the gene matches. CDR3 length: 16 residues. The CDR3 DNA is TGTGCCAGCAGTGCTACTAGCGGGGGAATCACAGATACGCAGTATTTT. This sequence encodes CASSATSGGITDTQYF.

The V call is TRBV6-6, the J call TRBJ2-6; 7 bases line up with TRBD1. CDR3 length: 20 residues. Germline trimming cut 5 bases from V and 0 bases from J; bases unmatched to any gene: 16. The germline V gene encodes CDR1 MNHNY and CDR2 SVGAGI (reference sequence). CDR3 nucleotides: TGTGCCAGCAGTCCCATCGAGATAGGGACAGTCGTCTCTGGGGCCAACGTCCTGACTTTC. It specifies CASSPIEIGTVVSGANVLTF.

In this sample, this clone turned up a few times. The chain carries TRBV27 and TRBJ1-2; D call uncertain. Trimming took 1 base from V and 0 from J, leaving 3 bases between them. Germline V lookup: CDR1 MNHEY, CDR2 SMNVEV (reference sequence). The CDR3 loop spans 13 amino acids. The CDR3 coding sequence is TGTGCCAGCAGTTTATATGCTAACTATGGCTACACCTTC. This sequence encodes CASSLYANYGYTF.

In its sample, this clone was seen once. The chain is built from TRBV5-1 and TRBJ1-4; D not certain. Germline assignment: CDR1 SGHRS and CDR2 YFSETQ. This CDR3 has 16 residues. V was trimmed by 2 bases and J by 0 bases, leaving 11 bases between them. The CDR3 DNA reads as TGCGCCAGCAGCTTAGGCAGGCGACCAACTAATGAAAAACTGTTTTTT. Protein: CASSLGRRPTNEKLFF.

The rearrangement uses TRBV6-5 and TRBJ1-6; D uncertain. The germline V gene has CDR1 MNHEY and CDR2 SVGAGI. The CDR3 loop spans 14 amino acids. V lost 7 bases to trimming and J lost 0 bases, with 7 bases between them. The CDR3 DNA sequence: TGTGCCAGCACCTGGAGCTCCTATAATTCACCCCTCCACTTT. This encodes CASTWSSYNSPLHF.

In this sample, this clone turned up a few times. The rearrangement links TRBV7-2 to TRBJ2-3; 11 positions agree with TRBD2. CDR1 is SGHTA and CDR2 is FQGNSA in the germline V gene. Trimming removed 0 bases from V and 5 bases from J; junction bases left unmatched: 7. CDR3 size: 17 residues. This CDR3 is CASSLASSGGRGDTQYF. DNA for the CDR3: TGTGCCAGCAGCTTAGCCTCTAGCGGGGGGCGGGGAGATACGCAGTATTTT.

The J gene is TRBJ2-3, the V gene TRBV4-3; 13 bases agree with TRBD2. Germline loops: CDR1 LGHNA, CDR2 YSLEER. This CDR3 contains 18 residues. V trimming: 0 bases; J trimming: 4 bases; junction bases outside the gene matches: 7. CDR3 region: CASSQETSGGAAADTQYF. CDR3 coding DNA: TGCGCCAGCAGCCAAGAAACTAGCGGGGGGGCAGCGGCAGATACGCAGTATTTT.

J is TRBJ1-1 and V is TRBV6-2 or TRBV6-3, with D perhaps TRBD1 (6 bases). Germline-derived CDR1 and CDR2 are MNHEY and SVGEGT. The CDR3 covers 17 residues. V lost 4 bases and J 0 bases, leaving 18 bases between the germline ends. CDR3 protein: CASSLGQVPAMNTEAFF. CDR3 sequence (DNA): TGTGCCAGCAGTTTGGGACAAGTCCCGGCCATGAACACTGAAGCTTTCTTT.

Points on this clone: The conserved final phenylalanine or tryptophan is absent from the CDR3, which likely points to a read error. The chain links TRBV10-3 to TRBJ1-2; D remains ambiguous. Trimming took 7 bases from V and 2 from J, leaving 11 bases between them. Germline V gives CDR1 ENHRY, CDR2 SYGVKD. CDR3 size: 13 residues. Here the CDR3 reads CAIMARGNYGYTL. The CDR3 DNA is TGTGCCATCATGGCTAGAGGGAACTATGGCTACACCCTC.

Only one count was recorded for this clone. The rearrangement links TRBV3-1 (or the pseudogene TRBV3-2) to TRBJ1-1, with TRBD1 matching 7 bases. J was trimmed by 1 base and V by 4 bases; bases with no gene match: 9. The CDR3 totals 16 residues. The germline gives CDR1 LGHDT, CDR2 YNNKEL (reference sequence). The CDR3 nucleotides read TGTGCCAGCAGCCGGGAGAGACAGGGACCGAACACTGAAGCTTTCTTT. It is translated as CASSRERQGPNTEAFF.

The chain is built from TRBV3-1 (or the pseudogene TRBV3-2) and TRBJ2-2, with D maybe TRBD1 (7 bases). The length of the CDR3 is 16 residues. V was cut by 3 bases and J by 7 bases, with 18 bases left in between. CDR1 and CDR2 from the germline V gene are LGHDT and YNNKEL (reference sequence). CDR3 in DNA: TGTGCCAGCAGCCATTTTGGGCAGGGGGGTAGCGGGGAGCTGTTTTTT. Its protein product is CASSHFGQGGSGELFF.

The gene calls are TRBV20-1 and TRBJ2-1; no firm D call. The CDR3 contains 11 residues. In germline, CDR1 is DFQATT, CDR2 SNEGSKA (reference sequence). V lost 6 bases and J 7 bases, leaving 10 bases between the germline ends. The CDR3 sequence is CSASRVNEQFF. Here the CDR3 DNA reads TGCAGTGCCAGTAGGGTGAATGAGCAGTTCTTC.

The chain combines TRBV19 with TRBJ2-5; 12 bases match TRBD2. Germline V gene lookup returns CDR1 LNHDA and CDR2 SQIVND (reference sequence). After removal of 4 bases from V and 4 bases from J, the junction contained 7 bases not matched to a gene. The CDR3 is made up of 16 amino acids. In nucleotides, the CDR3 is TGTGCCAGTAGTAATGGACTAGCGGGGAGTAGAGAGACCCAGTACTTC. Its translation: CASSNGLAGSRETQYF.

The J gene is TRBJ1-4, the V gene TRBV7-2; D gene unclear. The CDR3 has 16 residues. The V gene's germline CDR1 is SGHTA and CDR2 FQGNSA. Trimming removed 1 base at V and 7 bases at J, with 16 bases between. The CDR3 is CASSLVQAVQGEKLFF. The CDR3, as DNA: TGTGCCAGCAGCTTAGTCCAAGCGGTACAAGGTGAAAAACTGTTTTTT.

The rearrangement joins TRBV10-2 to TRBJ1-1; tentative D call: TRBD1 (6 bases). This CDR3 is 14 amino acids long. CDR1 is WSHSY, CDR2 SAAADI, per germline. Deletions cut 6 bases from V and 4 bases from J, with 15 bases between. CDR3: CASSQQGSTTEAFF. The CDR3 DNA is TGCGCCAGCAGCCAACAGGGAAGTACCACTGAAGCTTTCTTT.

This clone was observed a single time. This chain connects TRBV5-4 to TRBJ2-7; D tentatively reads TRBD1 or TRBD2 (6 bases each). CDR1 is SGHNT and CDR2 is YYREEE in the germline V gene (reference sequence). Trimming took 6 bases from V and 1 from J, leaving 20 bases between them. The CDR3 has 16 amino acids. Here the CDR3 reads CASTPGAPKASYEQYF. The CDR3 DNA is TGTGCCAGCACCCCGGGGGCCCCCAAGGCGTCCTACGAGCAGTACTTC.